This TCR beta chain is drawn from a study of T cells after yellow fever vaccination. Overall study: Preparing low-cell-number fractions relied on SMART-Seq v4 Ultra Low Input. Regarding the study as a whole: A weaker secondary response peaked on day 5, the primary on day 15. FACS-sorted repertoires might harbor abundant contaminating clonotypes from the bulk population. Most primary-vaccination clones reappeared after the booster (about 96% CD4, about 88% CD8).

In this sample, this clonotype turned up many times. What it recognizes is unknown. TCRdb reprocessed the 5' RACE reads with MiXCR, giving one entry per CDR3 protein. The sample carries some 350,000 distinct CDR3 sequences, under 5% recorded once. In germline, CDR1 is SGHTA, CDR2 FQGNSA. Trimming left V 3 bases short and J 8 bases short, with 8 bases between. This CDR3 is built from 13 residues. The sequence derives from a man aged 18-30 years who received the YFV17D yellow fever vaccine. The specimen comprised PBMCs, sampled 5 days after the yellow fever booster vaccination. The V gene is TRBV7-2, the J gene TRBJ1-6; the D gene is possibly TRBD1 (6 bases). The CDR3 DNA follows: TGTGCCAGCAGCTTCGGACAGTATTCACCCCTCCACTTT. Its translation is CASSFGQYSPLHF.